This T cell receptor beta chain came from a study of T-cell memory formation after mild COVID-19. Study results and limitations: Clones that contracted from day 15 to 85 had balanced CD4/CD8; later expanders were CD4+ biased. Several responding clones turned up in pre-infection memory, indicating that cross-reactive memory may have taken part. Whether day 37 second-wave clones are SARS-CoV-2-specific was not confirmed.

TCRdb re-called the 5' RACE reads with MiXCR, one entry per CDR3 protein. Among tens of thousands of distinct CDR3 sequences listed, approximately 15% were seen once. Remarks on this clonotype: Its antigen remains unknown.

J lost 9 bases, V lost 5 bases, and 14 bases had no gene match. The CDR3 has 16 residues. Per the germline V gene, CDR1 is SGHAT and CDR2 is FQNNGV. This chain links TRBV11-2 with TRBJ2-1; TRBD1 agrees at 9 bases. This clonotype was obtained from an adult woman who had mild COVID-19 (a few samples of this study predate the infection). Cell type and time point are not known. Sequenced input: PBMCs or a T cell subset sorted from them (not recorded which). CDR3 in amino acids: CASSHPDRGRFGEQFF. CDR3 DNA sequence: TGTGCCAGCAGCCACCCGGACAGGGGAAGGTTTGGTGAGCAGTTCTTC.